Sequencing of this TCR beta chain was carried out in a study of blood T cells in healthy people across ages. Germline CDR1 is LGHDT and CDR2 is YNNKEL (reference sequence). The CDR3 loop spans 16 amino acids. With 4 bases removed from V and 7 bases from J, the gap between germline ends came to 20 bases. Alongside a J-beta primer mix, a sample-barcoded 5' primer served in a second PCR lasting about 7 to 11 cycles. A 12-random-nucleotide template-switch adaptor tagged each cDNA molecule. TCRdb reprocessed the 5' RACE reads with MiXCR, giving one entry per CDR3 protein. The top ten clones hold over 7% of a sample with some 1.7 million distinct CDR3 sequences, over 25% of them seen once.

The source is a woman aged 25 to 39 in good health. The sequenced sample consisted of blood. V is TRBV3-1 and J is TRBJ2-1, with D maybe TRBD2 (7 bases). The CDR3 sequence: CASSRVGRGARNEQFF. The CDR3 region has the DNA TGTGCCAGCAGCCGCGTCGGCCGGGGGGCCCGAAATGAGCAGTTCTTC.